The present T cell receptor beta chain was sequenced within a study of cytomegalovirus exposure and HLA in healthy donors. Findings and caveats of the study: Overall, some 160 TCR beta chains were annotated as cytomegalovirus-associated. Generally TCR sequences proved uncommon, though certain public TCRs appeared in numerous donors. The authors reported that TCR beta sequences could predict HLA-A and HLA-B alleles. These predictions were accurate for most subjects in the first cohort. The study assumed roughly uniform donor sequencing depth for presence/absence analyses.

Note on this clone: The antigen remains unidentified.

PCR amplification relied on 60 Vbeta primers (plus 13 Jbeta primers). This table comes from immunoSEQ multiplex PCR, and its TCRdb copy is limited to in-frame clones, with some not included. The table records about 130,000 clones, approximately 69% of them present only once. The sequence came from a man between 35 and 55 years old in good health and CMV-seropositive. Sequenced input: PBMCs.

CDR3 amino acids: CASSPDRGGQPQHF. Here the CDR3 DNA reads TGTGCCAGCAGCCCTGACAGGGGAGGTCAGCCCCAGCATTTT. The V call is TRBV6-5, the J call TRBJ1-5, with 8 bases aligning to TRBD1. The CDR3 runs 14 residues. The trim removed 6 bases at V and 6 bases at J, leaving 7 bases unmatched. Germline loops: CDR1 MNHEY, CDR2 SVGAGI.